A single sample gave rise to the 9 T cell receptor beta chains below, sequenced in a study of breast tumors, draining lymph nodes, adjacent tissues. Each CDR3 protein gets one entry after TCRdb re-called the multiplex PCR reads with MiXCR. The data hold about 140,000 distinct CDR3 sequences, with approximately 32% observed a single time. Breast cancer patients provided tissue from their axillary draining lymph nodes. The sample was axillary lymph node tissue. All receptors derive from a female donor with breast cancer. Some clones in this sample may be carry-over from other donors' samples.

This clonotype was counted many times. The V and J genes are TRBV4-1 and TRBJ2-7; the D gene is possibly TRBD1 (5 bases). Germline CDR1 reads MGHRA; CDR2 reads YSYEKL. The V end lost 4 bases, the J end lost 6 bases, and 16 bases lay between the germline ends. The CDR3 runs to 14 residues. The CDR3, as DNA: TGCGCCAGCAGCCGCCGCGGTGACCAGGGCGAGCAGTACGTC. It translates to CASSRRGDQGEQYV.

For this clonotype: This could be a read error, since a much larger clone is one nucleotide away. This chain joins TRBV6-5 and TRBJ1-6; D unresolved. The CDR3 is made up of 14 amino acids. The V end lost 6 bases, the J end lost 0 bases, and 6 bases lay between the germline ends. Germline CDR1 MNHEY, CDR2 SVGAGI. CDR3 DNA sequence: TGTGCCAGCAGACGACTCTCCTATAATTCACCCCTCCACTTT. Translating gives CASRRLSYNSPLHF.

This clonotype was seen many times. The chain is built from TRBV12-3 or TRBV12-4 and TRBJ1-5; D is unresolved. V lost 5 bases and J 1 base, leaving 12 bases between the germline ends. The CDR3 length is 15 residues. CDR3 in DNA: TGTGCCAGCAGTCACCCCGCACGGAGCAATCAGCCCCAGCATTTT. Its protein product is CASSHPARSNQPQHF.

This clonotype occurred many times. The chain joins TRBV6-6 to TRBJ1-5; perhaps TRBD1 as D (6 bases). V shed 6 bases and J shed 7 bases, with 16 bases lying between them. From germline, CDR1 is MNHNY and CDR2 SVGAGI (reference sequence). There are 14 residues in the CDR3. CDR3 residues: CASSRGGGGQPQHF. CDR3 bases: TGTGCCAGCAGCCGAGGTGGGGGCGGACAGCCCCAGCATTTT.

This clonotype was picked up many times. The chain links TRBV4-3 to TRBJ2-3; maybe TRBD2 (6 bases). The length of the CDR3 is 14 residues. The germline V and J ends were trimmed by 0 bases and 4 bases, with 8 bases remaining between them. Germline lookup yields CDR1 LGHNA and CDR2 YSLEER. CDR3: CASSQDWRADTQYF. The DNA for the CDR3 is TGCGCCAGCAGCCAAGATTGGAGGGCAGATACGCAGTATTTT.

This clonotype was observed many times. CDR3: CASSHGGGDYGYTF. For the CDR3, the DNA is TGTGCCAGCAGTCACGGGGGGGGCGACTATGGCTACACCTTC. The V gene is TRBV28, the J gene TRBJ1-2, with D possibly TRBD1 on 6 matching bases. The CDR3 has 14 amino acids. Germline V gene data show CDR1 as MDHEN and CDR2 as SYDVKM. V was pared by 5 bases and J by 3 bases, with 13 bases between.

J is TRBJ1-6 and V is TRBV5-1; 8 bases agree with TRBD1. V dropped 4 bases and J dropped 8; count of bases not matched to a gene: 8. Germline V gene sequence: CDR1 SGHRS, CDR2 YFSETQ. The CDR3 runs 15 residues. This CDR3 reads CASSPGGQGDSPLHF. CDR3 nucleotide sequence: TGCGCCAGCAGCCCAGGAGGACAGGGTGATTCACCCCTCCACTTT. Full variable domain (rest looked up from reference TRBV5-1 and TRBJ1-6): KAGVTQTPRYLIKTRGQQVTLSCSPISGHRSVSWYQQTPGQGLQFLFEYFSETQRNKGNFPGRFSGRQFSNSRSEMNVSTLELGDSALYLCASSPGGQGDSPLHFGNGTRLTVT.

V is TRBV2 and J is TRBJ2-6; D not resolved. The CDR3 runs to 13 residues. V lost 6 bases and J lost 4, with 7 bases in between. Germline CDR1 SNHLY, CDR2 FYNNEI. The CDR3 DNA reads TGTGCCAGCAGAGCGACAGGGGCCAACGTCCTGACTTTC. Translated: CASRATGANVLTF.

In its sample, this clonotype was seen a few times. This sequence may be a read error, since a much larger clone differs from it by one base. The chain employs TRBV7-9 and TRBJ2-5; 8 bases are a match to TRBD1. Germline V gives CDR1 SEHNR, CDR2 FQNEAQ (reference sequence). This CDR3 region has 15 residues. CDR3: CASSLAPGGEETQHF. Here the CDR3 DNA reads TGTGCCAGCAGCTTAGCGCCAGGGGGCGAAGAGACCCAGCACTTC.